The present TCR beta chain was sequenced within a study of OX40 agonist ivuxolimab in advanced cancers. Profiling relied on immunoSEQ multiplex PCR, and the TCRdb table lists in-frame clones only, not all of them. The sample holds roughly 79,000 clones; around 84% are singletons and the top ten take roughly 16%. V lost 1 base and J lost 4, with 14 bases in between. Germline CDR1 reads LNHNV; CDR2 reads YYDKDF (reference sequence). The CDR3 has 15 residues. The sequences come from CD4+ or CD8+ T cells sorted from blood, collected in a trial of the OX40 agonist ivuxolimab. The receptor was derived from an adult with an advanced solid tumor such as melanoma, head and neck, liver or kidney cancer. J is TRBJ2-7 and V is TRBV15, with D possibly being TRBD1 (6 bases). DNA of the CDR3: TGTGCCACCAGCAGAGGAGGGCAGGGGCGTTACGAGCAGTACTTC. Amino acid sequence: CATSRGGQGRYEQYF.